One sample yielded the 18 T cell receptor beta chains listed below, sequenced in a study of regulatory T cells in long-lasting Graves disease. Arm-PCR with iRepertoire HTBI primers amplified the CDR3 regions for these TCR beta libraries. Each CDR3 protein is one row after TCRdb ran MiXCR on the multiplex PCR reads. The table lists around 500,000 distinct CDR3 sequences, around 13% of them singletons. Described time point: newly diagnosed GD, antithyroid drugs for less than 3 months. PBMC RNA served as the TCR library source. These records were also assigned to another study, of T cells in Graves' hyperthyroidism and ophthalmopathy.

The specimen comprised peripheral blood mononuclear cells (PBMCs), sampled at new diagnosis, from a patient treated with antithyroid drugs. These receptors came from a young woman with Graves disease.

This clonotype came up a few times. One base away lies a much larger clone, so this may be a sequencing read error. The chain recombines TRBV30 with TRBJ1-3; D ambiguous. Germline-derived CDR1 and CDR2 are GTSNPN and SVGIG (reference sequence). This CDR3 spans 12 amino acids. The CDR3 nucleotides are TGTGCCCGGAGTTACTCTGGAAACACCATATATTTT. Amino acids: CARSYSGNTIYF.

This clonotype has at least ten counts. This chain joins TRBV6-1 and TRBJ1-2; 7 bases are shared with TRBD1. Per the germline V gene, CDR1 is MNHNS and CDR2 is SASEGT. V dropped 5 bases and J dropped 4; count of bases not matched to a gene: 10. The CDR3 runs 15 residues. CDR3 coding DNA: TGTGCCAGCAGTCCCACGCCGGGACAGTCCTATGGCTACACCTTC. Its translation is CASSPTPGQSYGYTF.

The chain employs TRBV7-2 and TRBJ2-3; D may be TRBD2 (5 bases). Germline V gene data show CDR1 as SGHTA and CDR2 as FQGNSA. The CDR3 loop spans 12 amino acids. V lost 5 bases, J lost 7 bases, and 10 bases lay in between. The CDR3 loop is CASSNRGNTQYF. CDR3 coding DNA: TGTGCCAGCAGCAACCGGGGAAATACGCAGTATTTT.

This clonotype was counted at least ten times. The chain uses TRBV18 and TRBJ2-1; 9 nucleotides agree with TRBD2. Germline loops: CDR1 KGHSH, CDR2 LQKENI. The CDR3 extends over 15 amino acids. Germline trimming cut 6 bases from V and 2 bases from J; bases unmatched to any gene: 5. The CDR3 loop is CASSLAGVTYNEQFF. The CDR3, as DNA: TGTGCCAGCTCCTTAGCGGGAGTAACCTACAATGAGCAGTTCTTC.

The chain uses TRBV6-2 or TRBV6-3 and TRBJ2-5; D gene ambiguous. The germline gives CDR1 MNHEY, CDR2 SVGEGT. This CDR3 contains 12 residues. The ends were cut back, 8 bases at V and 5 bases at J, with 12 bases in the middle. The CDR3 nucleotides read TGTGCCAGCGGCGCCGGGCCCGAGACCCAGTACTTC. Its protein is CASGAGPETQYF.

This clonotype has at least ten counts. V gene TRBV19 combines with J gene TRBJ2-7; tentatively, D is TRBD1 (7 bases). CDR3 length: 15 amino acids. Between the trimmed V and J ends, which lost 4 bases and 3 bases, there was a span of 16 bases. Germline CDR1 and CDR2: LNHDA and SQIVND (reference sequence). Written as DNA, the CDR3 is TGTGCCAGTAGTAATCCAGGGGGGAGAGGCTACGAGCAGTACTTC. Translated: CASSNPGGRGYEQYF.

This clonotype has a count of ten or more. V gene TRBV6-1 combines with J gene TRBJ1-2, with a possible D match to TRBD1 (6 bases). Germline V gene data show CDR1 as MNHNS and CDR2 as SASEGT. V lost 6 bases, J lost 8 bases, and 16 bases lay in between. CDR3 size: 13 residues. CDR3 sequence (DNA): TGTGCCAGCAGACCCCCGGGGGCCGGCGGCTACACCTTC. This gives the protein CASRPPGAGGYTF.

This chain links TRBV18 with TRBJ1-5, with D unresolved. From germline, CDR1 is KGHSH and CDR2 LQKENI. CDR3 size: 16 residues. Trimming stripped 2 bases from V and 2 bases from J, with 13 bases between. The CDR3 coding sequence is TGTGCCAGCTCACCAGGCGGTAGGTCGGGCAATCAGCCCCAGCATTTT. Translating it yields CASSPGGRSGNQPQHF.

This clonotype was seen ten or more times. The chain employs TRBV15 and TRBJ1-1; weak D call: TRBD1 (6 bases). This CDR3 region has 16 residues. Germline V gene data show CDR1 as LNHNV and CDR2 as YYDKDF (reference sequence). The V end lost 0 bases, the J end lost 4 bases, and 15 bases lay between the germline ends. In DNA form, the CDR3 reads TGTGCCACCAGCAGAGATCCGGGGGCAGGTGGCACTGAAGCTTTCTTT. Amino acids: CATSRDPGAGGTEAFF.

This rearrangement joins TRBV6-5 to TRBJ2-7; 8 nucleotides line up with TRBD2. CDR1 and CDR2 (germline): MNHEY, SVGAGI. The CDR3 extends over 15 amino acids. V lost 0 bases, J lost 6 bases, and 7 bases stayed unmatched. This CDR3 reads CASSYSGTRVFEQYF. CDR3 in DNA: TGTGCCAGCAGTTACTCCGGGACTAGGGTCTTCGAGCAGTACTTC.

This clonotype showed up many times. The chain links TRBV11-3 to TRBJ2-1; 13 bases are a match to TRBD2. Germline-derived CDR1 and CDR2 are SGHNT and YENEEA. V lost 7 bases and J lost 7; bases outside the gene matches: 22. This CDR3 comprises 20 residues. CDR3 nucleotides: TGTGCCAGCATCCCGAGGGGGCGGACGATAACTAGCGGGGGGGGAAATGAGCAGTTCTTC. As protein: CASIPRGRTITSGGGNEQFF.

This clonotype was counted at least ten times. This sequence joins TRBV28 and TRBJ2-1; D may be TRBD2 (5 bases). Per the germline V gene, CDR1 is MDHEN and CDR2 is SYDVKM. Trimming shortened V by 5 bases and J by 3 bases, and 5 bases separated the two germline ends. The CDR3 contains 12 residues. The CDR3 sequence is CASSGLYNEQFF. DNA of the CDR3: TGTGCCAGCAGTGGACTCTACAATGAGCAGTTCTTC.

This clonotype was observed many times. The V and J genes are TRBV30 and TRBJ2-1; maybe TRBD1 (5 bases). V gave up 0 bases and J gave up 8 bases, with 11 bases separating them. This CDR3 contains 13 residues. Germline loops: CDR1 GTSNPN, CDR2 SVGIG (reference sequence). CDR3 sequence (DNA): TGTGCCTGGAGTGTGTACAGGAACGATGAGCAGTTCTTC. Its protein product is CAWSVYRNDEQFF.

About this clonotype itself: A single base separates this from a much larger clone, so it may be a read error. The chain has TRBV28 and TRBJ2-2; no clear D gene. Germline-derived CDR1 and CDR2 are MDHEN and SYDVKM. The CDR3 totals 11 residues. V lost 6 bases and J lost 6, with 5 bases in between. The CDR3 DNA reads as TGTGCCAGCAGGAAGGCCGGGGAGCTGTTTTTT. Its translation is CASRKAGELFF.

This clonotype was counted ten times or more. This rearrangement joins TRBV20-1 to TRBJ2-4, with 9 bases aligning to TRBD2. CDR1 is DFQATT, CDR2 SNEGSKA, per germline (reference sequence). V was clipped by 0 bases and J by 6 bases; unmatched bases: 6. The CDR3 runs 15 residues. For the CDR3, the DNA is TGCAGTGCTAGAGATCAGCGGGAGGCTTCAAACATTCAGTACTTC. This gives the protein CSARDQREASNIQYF.

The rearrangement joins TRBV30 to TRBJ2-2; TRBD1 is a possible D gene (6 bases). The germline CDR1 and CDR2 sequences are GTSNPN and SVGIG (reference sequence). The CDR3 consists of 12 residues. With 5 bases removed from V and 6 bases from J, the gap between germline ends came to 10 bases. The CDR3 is CAWQGFAGELFF. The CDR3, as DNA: TGTGCCTGGCAGGGGTTCGCCGGGGAGCTGTTTTTT.

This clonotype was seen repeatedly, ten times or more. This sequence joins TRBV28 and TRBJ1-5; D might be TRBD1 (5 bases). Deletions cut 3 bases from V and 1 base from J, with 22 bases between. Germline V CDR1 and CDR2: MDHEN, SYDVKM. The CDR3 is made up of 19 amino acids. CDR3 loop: CASSLSWLRGGASNQPQHF. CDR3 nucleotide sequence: TGTGCCAGCAGTTTGAGTTGGTTGAGGGGAGGAGCGAGCAATCAGCCCCAGCATTTT.

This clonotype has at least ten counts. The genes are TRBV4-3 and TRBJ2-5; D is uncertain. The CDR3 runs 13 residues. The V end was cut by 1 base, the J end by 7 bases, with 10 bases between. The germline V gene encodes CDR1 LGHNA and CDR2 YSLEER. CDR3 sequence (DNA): TGCGCCAGCAGCCAAGGCGGTTGGGGGACCCAGTACTTC. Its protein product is CASSQGGWGTQYF.